The source of this TCR beta chain is a study of monozygotic twins with inflammatory bowel disease. Findings and limits, study-wide: Among IBD patients, fewer clonotypes were shared with others than among healthy twins, especially with disease activity. For repertoire similarity, concordant twins did not differ from discordant twins, possibly because power was limited.

Concerning this clonotype: Its antigen remains unknown.

A total RNA quantity of approximately 3,700 ng went into each TCR library. Each UMI, carrying a 6-nucleotide sample barcode, came from template switching. TCRdb reanalyzed the 5' RACE reads and collapses them to one entry per CDR3 protein, without DNA. In all, the sample yields 200,000 to 250,000 distinct CDR3 sequences. Sequencing used blood. This receptor was obtained from a human donor with ulcerative colitis or Crohn's disease, or a healthy co-twin of an affected twin (not recorded which).

The CDR3: CASSLVAGTSSYDQYF. V usage is TRBV7-2 and J usage is TRBJ2-7; with no DNA, the TCRdb D assignment of TRBD1 cannot be verified. Germline CDR1 and CDR2: SGHTA and FQGNSA. The CDR3 length is 16 residues.